These T cell receptor beta chains were read from a single sample in a study of blood T cell repertoires in COVID-19. Repertoires were generated with immunoSEQ multiplex PCR, while TCRdb's copy carries only in-frame clones and drops some. Of roughly 200,000 clones listed, 80% to 90% were seen once; the top ten hold roughly 8.7%. The sequencing input was peripheral blood. Source of these receptors: a man aged 35 to 55 with active or convalescent COVID-19. The CDR3 runs from the conserved cysteine through the conserved F or W. A D gene is named only where the DNA matches it firmly. Some rows mark clone size as missing; the rest say once, few, many or name a class of expanded clone.

cdr3_nt cdr3_aa clone_size d_call j_call v_call
TGTGCCAGTAGTATCCTTCGGTTAGGTTCGGGTGAGCAGTTCTTC CASSILRLGSGEQFF . . TRBJ2-1 TRBV19
TGTGCCACCAGTGACCCGACAGACTCCTACGAGCAGTACTTC CATSDPTDSYEQYF . . TRBJ2-7 TRBV24-1
TGTGCCAGCAGTTCCGAGGTGGCGGCTTTCTTT CASSSEVAAFF . . TRBJ1-1 TRBV6-5
TGTGCCACCAGTGATTATAGGGCAGGGGGTGACAATCAGCCCCAGCATTTT CATSDYRAGGDNQPQHF . TRBD1 TRBJ1-5 TRBV24-1
TGTGCCAGCAGTCCCTCCACAGATACGCAGTATTTT CASSPSTDTQYF . . TRBJ2-3 TRBV6-2/TRBV6-3
TGTGCCAGCAGCGAGACAGGGGGCGATGGCTACACCTTC CASSETGGDGYTF . TRBD1 TRBJ1-2 TRBV6-5
TGTGCCAGCAGCACCCGAGGGGGCACTAACTATGGCTACACCTTC CASSTRGGTNYGYTF . TRBD1 TRBJ1-2 TRBV11-3
TGTGCCAGCAGCACCGGGGACTATGGCTACACCTTC CASSTGDYGYTF once . TRBJ1-2 TRBV27
TGTGCCAGCAGCTTTAATGGACAGGGCTCCTACAATGAGCAGTTCTTC CASSFNGQGSYNEQFF . TRBD1 TRBJ2-1 TRBV7-3
TGTGCCAGCAGTCCCCGACTAGCGGGAGAACCTTACGAGCAGTACTTC CASSPRLAGEPYEQYF once TRBD2 TRBJ2-7 TRBV25-1
TGTGCCAGCAGCGGAGGGGCTAGCGGGAGCCCCTACGAGCAGTACTTC CASSGGASGSPYEQYF once TRBD2 TRBJ2-7 TRBV13
TGTGCCAGCAGCGCGGGACAGCCAAGCTCCTACGAGCAGTACTTC CASSAGQPSSYEQYF . . TRBJ2-7 TRBV2
TGTGCCAGCAGCCAAGAGGTTACAGGGGACTATGGCTACACCTTC CASSQEVTGDYGYTF . TRBD1 TRBJ1-2 TRBV3-1/TRBV3-2
TGTGCCTGGAGTTTGACAGGGCCAGAGACCCAGTACTTC CAWSLTGPETQYF . TRBD1 TRBJ2-5 TRBV30
TGTGCCAGCAGGCTTGACGGGTCTATAGCGGAGACCCAGTACTTC CASRLDGSIAETQYF . . TRBJ2-5 TRBV2
TGTGCCACCTTTCCGGGACAGGGTTTAGTTGGCTACACCTTC CATFPGQGLVGYTF once TRBD1 TRBJ1-2 TRBV19